Sequencing of this TCR beta chain was carried out in a study of CXCR3-negative and CXCR3-positive naive CD8 T cells. Across the whole study: Sequencing yielded approximately 130 million TRB reads, roughly 1.5 +/- 0.3 million per library. Findings and limits, study-wide: Diversity ran similarly high across both naive subsets but far lower in memory CD8+ cells. When CXCR3-positive naive cells were set against CXCR3-negative naive cells, the former had more hydrophobic TRB CDR3s.

As regards this clonotype: Antigen: not known.

5' RACE that incorporated UMI labels was used to prepare the TRB cDNA libraries. Using the 5' RACE reads, TCRdb records one entry per CDR3 protein without DNA. In all, the sample yields 100,000 to 150,000 distinct CDR3 sequences. The CDR3 has 17 amino acids. Germline CDR1 MNHEY, CDR2 SVGEGT. Cells classed as naive CD8+ T cells were CD45RO-CCR7+CD27+CD95-. The clonotype comes from a human donor in good health. Some clones in this sample may be carry-over from other donors' samples. The chain couples TRBV6-2 or TRBV6-3 to TRBJ2-1; TCRdb calls TRBD2, which cannot be checked without DNA. The sample taken for sequencing was naive CXCR3- CD8+ T cells from blood. Stated subset: CD45RO-CCR7+CD27+CD95- naive CD8+ T cells lacking CXCR3 (TNR3-). The CDR3 loop reads CASSYSGHGSSGDEQFF.